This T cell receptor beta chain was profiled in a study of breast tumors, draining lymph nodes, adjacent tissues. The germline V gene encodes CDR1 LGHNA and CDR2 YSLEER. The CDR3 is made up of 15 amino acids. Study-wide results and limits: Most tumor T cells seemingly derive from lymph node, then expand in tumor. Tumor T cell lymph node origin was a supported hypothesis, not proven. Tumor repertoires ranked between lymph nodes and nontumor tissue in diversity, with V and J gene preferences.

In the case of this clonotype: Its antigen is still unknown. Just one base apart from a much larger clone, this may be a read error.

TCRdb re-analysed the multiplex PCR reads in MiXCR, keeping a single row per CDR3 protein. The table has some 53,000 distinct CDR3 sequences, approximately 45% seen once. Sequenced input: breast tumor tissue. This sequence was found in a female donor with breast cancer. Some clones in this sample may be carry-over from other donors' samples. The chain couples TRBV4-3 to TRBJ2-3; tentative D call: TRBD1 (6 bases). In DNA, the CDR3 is TGCGCCGGCAGCCGCCGACAGGCCCGCACAGATACGCAGTATTTT. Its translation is CAGSRRQARTDTQYF.